The next 9 T cell receptor beta chains were all read from a single sample in a study of blood T cells in healthy people across ages. Then a second PCR, running roughly 7 to 11 cycles, was carried out with a sample-barcoded 5' primer and a J-beta primer mix. TCRdb used MiXCR to reprocess the 5' RACE reads, holding one entry per CDR3 protein. The data hold around 820,000 distinct CDR3 sequences, with roughly 25% observed a single time. The same specimen was also included in a second study, on T cells of mothers and their children.

The sample taken for sequencing was blood. The origin of the receptors is a boy aged 5-17 years in good health.

This clonotype was found a few times. This chain joins TRBV6-2 or TRBV6-3 and TRBJ1-5; D may be TRBD1 (5 bases). Trimming removed 6 bases at V and 7 bases at J, with 25 bases between. CDR1 MNHEY and CDR2 SVGEGT come from the germline V gene. The length of the CDR3 is 17 residues. The CDR3 loop is CASRKGKLSSLNQPQHF. DNA of the CDR3: TGTGCCAGCAGGAAGGGGAAACTCTCTTCCCTCAACCAGCCCCAGCATTTT.

The genes are TRBV5-4 and TRBJ2-5; D is unclear. From germline, CDR1 is SGHNT and CDR2 YYREEE (reference sequence). The CDR3 is made up of 13 amino acids. V lost 4 bases and J lost 7, with 14 bases in between. The CDR3 coding sequence is TGTGCCAGCAGCCTCGAATTTCTGGGGACCCAGTACTTC. Its protein product is CASSLEFLGTQYF.

In nucleotides, the CDR3 is TGCAGGACGGGGACTAGCGGGGACGCCTACGAGCAGTACTTC. As protein: CRTGTSGDAYEQYF. The genes are TRBV20-1 and TRBJ2-7, with 13 bases identical to TRBD2. CDR3 length: 14 amino acids. Germline V gives CDR1 DFQATT, CDR2 SNEGSKA (reference sequence).

The rearrangement uses TRBV10-3 and TRBJ2-5; D uncertain. CDR1 is ENHRY and CDR2 is SYGVKD in the germline V gene. This CDR3 is 12 amino acids long. The ends were cut back, 3 bases at V and 3 bases at J, with 5 bases in the middle. The CDR3 nucleotides are TGTGCCATCAGTGAAGAGGAAGAGACCCAGTACTTC. It encodes CAISEEEETQYF.

The sample holds a few counts of this clonotype. The chain couples TRBV7-9 to TRBJ1-1, with 8 positions matching TRBD1. V lost 2 bases and J lost 0; bases outside the gene matches: 5. The germline gives CDR1 SEHNR, CDR2 FQNEAQ (reference sequence). This CDR3 spans 16 amino acids. CDR3 bases: TGTGCCAGCAGCTTATCGGGGACAGGAATGAACACTGAAGCTTTCTTT. Protein product: CASSLSGTGMNTEAFF.

This clonotype was counted between two and nine times. CDR3 nucleotides: TGTGCCAGCAGCGAAGGACAGGGGGTAGAGACCCAGTACTTC. Protein: CASSEGQGVETQYF. This chain uses TRBV11-1 with TRBJ2-5; 10 nucleotides match TRBD1. Unmatched junction bases numbered 4, after V lost 5 bases and J lost 4 bases. This CDR3 is built from 14 residues. CDR1 and CDR2 from the germline V gene are SGHAT and FQDESV (reference sequence).

J is TRBJ2-5 and V is TRBV29-1, with 8 positions matching TRBD2. Germline CDR1 SQVTM, CDR2 ANQGSEA. V lost 4 bases, J lost 2 bases, and 6 bases stayed unmatched. This CDR3 spans 14 amino acids. CDR3: CSVAVRGVQETQYF. CDR3 in DNA: TGCAGCGTTGCTGTGCGGGGGGTTCAAGAGACCCAGTACTTC.

This chain connects TRBV7-8 to TRBJ1-2; D remains unclear. The V and J ends lost 0 bases and 3 bases respectively, with 8 bases between them. Germline V gives CDR1 SGHVS, CDR2 FQNEAQ. This CDR3 spans 14 amino acids. CDR3: CASSLARTDYGYTF. The CDR3 DNA reads TGTGCCAGCAGCTTAGCTCGGACTGACTATGGCTACACCTTC.

The V call is TRBV6-6, the J call TRBJ2-1; 7 nucleotides align to TRBD2. CDR1 and CDR2 from the germline V gene are MNHNY and SVGAGI (reference sequence). The CDR3 contains 14 residues. V shed 0 bases, J shed 10 bases, and the junction held 6 bases outside the gene matches. The DNA of the CDR3 is TGTGCCAGCAGTTACTCGTCCTCAGCGGGGGAGCAGTTCTTC. Its translation is CASSYSSSAGEQFF.